Given below is one TCR beta chain in context. The CDR3 runs to 12 residues. Germline V gene data show CDR1 as MDHEN and CDR2 as SYDVKM. Trimming took 7 bases from V and 11 from J, leaving 15 bases between them. The sample originates from a study of blood T cell repertoires in COVID-19. Some clones are missing from TCRdb's copy, which holds only in-frame ones; the method was immunoSEQ multiplex PCR. The repertoire includes 20,000 or so clones, around 90% of them detected once, and 7% to 9% sits in the top ten. The V and J genes are TRBV28 and TRBJ1-5, with D maybe TRBD1 (5 bases). Sequenced material: peripheral blood. This clonotype was obtained from a man between 65 and 85 years old with active COVID-19. The CDR3 loop is CASMGGEGTQHF. Written as DNA, the CDR3 is TGTGCCAGCATGGGGGGAGAGGGGACCCAGCATTTT.